The sample holds one count of the clone carrying this T cell receptor (beta chain). In the original processing: Nucleated cell number was recorded as an estimate derived from reference gene primer amplification. Sequencing was performed with immunoSEQ multiplex PCR; in TCRdb, only in-frame clones are kept and a portion is missing. V and J calls and clone size are as listed in that table; D and trimming were resolved from the DNA. Seen here are about 150,000 clones, roughly 90% observed once, and the top ten hold 3.5% to 4.5%. CDR3 length equals 15 residues. V lost 1 base and J lost 7; bases outside the gene matches: 7. Germline lookup yields CDR1 MGHRA and CDR2 YSYEKL. The sample comes from a study of blood T cell repertoires in COVID-19. For the study at large: Italy, Spain and the United States were the sources of the convalescent and acute COVID-19 samples.

Assignments of participants to cohorts depended upon their own reported clinical history. The gene calls are TRBV4-1 and TRBJ2-1, with 7 positions matching TRBD1. The sample consisted of PBMCs or T cells enriched from blood (not recorded which). The receptor was derived from a woman aged 40 to 50 who had been exposed to COVID-19. CDR3 sequence (DNA): TGCGCCAGCAGCCAAGGCCGACAGGGTTCGAATGAGCAGTTCTTC. Amino acids: CASSQGRQGSNEQFF.